This T cell receptor beta chain comes out of a study of cytomegalovirus exposure and HLA in healthy donors. The PCR used 60 Vbeta and 13 Jbeta primers. Sequencing was performed with immunoSEQ multiplex PCR; in TCRdb, only in-frame clones are kept and a portion is missing. The sample shows 30,000 to 40,000 clones, almost 70% of them seen only once. This clone was seen a handful of times. This CDR3 comprises 13 residues. Trimming removed 2 bases at V and 7 bases at J, with 12 bases between. The germline V gene has CDR1 LNHDA and CDR2 SQIVND (reference sequence). The chain combines TRBV19 with TRBJ2-7; the D is unclear. The sample comprised PBMCs. The receptor comes from a man aged 35 to 55 in good health and CMV-seronegative. This CDR3 is CASSISREVEQYF. CDR3 coding DNA: TGTGCCAGTAGTATATCTCGAGAGGTTGAGCAGTACTTC. Full variable domain (missing parts from reference TRBV19 and TRBJ2-7): DGGITQSPKYLFRKEGQNVTLSCEQNLNHDAMYWYRQDPGQGLRLIYYSQIVNDFQKGDIAEGYSVSREKKESFPLTVTSAQKNPTAFYLCASSISREVEQYFGPGTRLTVT.